The sequence of this T cell receptor (beta chain) was determined in a study of blood T cell repertoires in COVID-19. The wider study: Acute and convalescent COVID-19 samples came from the United States, Italy and Spain.

How the authors handled the data: Counts of nucleated cells, estimated from reference gene primer amplification, were obtained. Generated by immunoSEQ multiplex PCR, the TCRdb table keeps only in-frame clones and is missing some. For V, J and clone size, that table is used; D and trimming come from the DNA. The sample carries about 460,000 clones, 88% recorded once. From germline, CDR1 is MNHNS and CDR2 SASEGT. The J segment lost 4 bases and the V segment lost 1 base, leaving 2 bases of the junction unmatched. The CDR3 contains 14 residues. The sequenced sample was PBMCs or T cells enriched from blood (not recorded which). The gene calls are TRBV6-1 and TRBJ1-2; 8 nucleotides align to TRBD1. The clonotype was recovered from a woman aged 60 to 75 who had recovered from COVID-19. The CDR3 is CASSEGGQVYGYTF. The DNA of the CDR3 is TGTGCCAGCAGTGAAGGGGGACAGGTCTATGGCTACACCTTC.